This T cell receptor (beta chain) was recovered during a study of T-cell memory formation after mild COVID-19. For the study at large: TCR clusters mostly belonged to single donors. General study points: Contracting CD4+ clones were located mainly in CM and EM, and CD8+ clones in EMRA. Pre-infection memory held some responding clones, suggesting pre-existing cross-reactive T cells responded.

From the 5' RACE reads, TCRdb called clonotypes with MiXCR, one entry per CDR3 protein. The sample contains roughly 600,000 distinct CDR3 sequences, about 20% of which appear only once. A word on this clonotype: The antigen is unknown.

The source material was PBMCs or a T cell subset sorted from them (not recorded which). The sequence derives from an adult woman who had mild COVID-19 (a few samples of this study predate the infection). Cell type and time point are not known.

The CDR3 here is CAWSVKPNYGYTF. In DNA form, the CDR3 reads TGTGCCTGGAGTGTTAAGCCTAACTATGGCTACACCTTC. The gene calls are TRBV30 and TRBJ1-2; D gene ambiguous. Trimming took 0 bases from V and 0 from J, leaving 5 bases between them. Germline-derived CDR1 and CDR2 are GTSNPN and SVGIG (reference sequence). The CDR3 runs to 13 residues. Full variable domain (rest looked up from reference TRBV30 and TRBJ1-2): SQTIHQWPATLVQPVGSPLSLECTVEGTSNPNLYWYRQAAGRGLQLLFYSVGIGQISSEVPQNLSASRPQDRQFILSSKKLLLSDSGFYLCAWSVKPNYGYTFGSGTRLTVV.